This T cell receptor beta chain came from a study of CD8+ T cells in alopecia areata. Points from the study as a whole: Expanded CD8+ clones among the top 100, as well as scalp clonality, were significantly decreased by tofacitinib.

This clone was seen only once. Its target is unknown. Indicated treatment: oral pan-JAK inhibitor, 5-10 mg twice daily. Individuals with alopecia areata gave both lesional scalp punch biopsies and peripheral blood for collection. This CDR3 is 11 amino acids long. CDR1 and CDR2 (germline): SGDLS, YYNGEE. Extracted RNA was reverse transcribed, and the resulting cDNA served as sequencing template. Data came from immunoSEQ multiplex PCR; TCRdb stores just in-frame clones and leaves some out. The table shows 150,000 to 200,000 clones, with roughly 53% occurring only once. V and J are TRBV9 and TRBJ1-2, with TRBD1 as a possible D gene (6 bases). This specimen was CD8+ T cells sorted from blood, taken at week 24, from a patient treated with tofacitinib. The receptor's source is a human donor with alopecia areata. CDR3 protein: CATQGRDGYTF. The CDR3 DNA reads as TGTGCTACCCAGGGGCGAGATGGCTACACCTTC.